A single T cell receptor (beta chain) is shown here with its context. This entry comes from a study of blood T cells in healthy people across ages. Study context: Per every two T cells, about one barcoded beta molecule was captured by template switching.

CDR1 DFQATT and CDR2 SNEGSKA come from the germline V gene (reference sequence). The length of the CDR3 is 18 residues. Between the trimmed V and J ends, which lost 0 bases and 0 bases, there was a span of 18 bases. A second PCR of 7 to 11 cycles used a sample-barcoded 5' primer and a J-beta primer mix. TCRdb re-called the 5' RACE reads with MiXCR, one entry per CDR3 protein. The sample yields 500,000 to 650,000 distinct CDR3 sequences, 25% to 35% seen once. The same data also went into a second study, on T cells of mothers and their children. That work states: Extraction yielded RNA that went, in full, into cDNA synthesis at approximately 1.5 ug per 15 ul.

The sequence was obtained from a boy younger than 10 in good health. V and J are TRBV20-1 and TRBJ2-1; D is ambiguous. What was sequenced was blood. CDR3 sequence reads: CSARDLLGSEFSYNEQFF. The CDR3 nucleotides read TGCAGTGCTAGAGATCTGCTCGGTTCGGAGTTCTCCTACAATGAGCAGTTCTTC.